This T cell receptor (beta chain) was sequenced in a study of blood T cells in healthy people across ages. Donors each provided ten milliliters of peripheral blood. With a J-beta primer mix and a sample-barcoded 5' primer, a second PCR ran about 6 to 11 cycles. MiXCR, run by TCRdb on the 5' RACE reads, gives a single entry per CDR3 protein. The data show about 1.7 million distinct CDR3 sequences, roughly 28% seen once. The sequencing sample was made of blood. The TCR was taken from a woman aged 25 to 45 in good health.

The CDR3 region is CASSYLSGFSAEQFF. In nucleotides, the CDR3 is TGTGCCAGCAGCTACCTTAGCGGGTTCTCAGCTGAGCAGTTCTTC. The gene calls are TRBV6-2 or TRBV6-3 and TRBJ2-1, with TRBD2 identical over 7 bases. This CDR3 spans 15 amino acids. Germline V gene sequence: CDR1 MNHEY, CDR2 SVGEGT. V gave up 6 bases and J gave up 9 bases; unmatched junction bases: 14.